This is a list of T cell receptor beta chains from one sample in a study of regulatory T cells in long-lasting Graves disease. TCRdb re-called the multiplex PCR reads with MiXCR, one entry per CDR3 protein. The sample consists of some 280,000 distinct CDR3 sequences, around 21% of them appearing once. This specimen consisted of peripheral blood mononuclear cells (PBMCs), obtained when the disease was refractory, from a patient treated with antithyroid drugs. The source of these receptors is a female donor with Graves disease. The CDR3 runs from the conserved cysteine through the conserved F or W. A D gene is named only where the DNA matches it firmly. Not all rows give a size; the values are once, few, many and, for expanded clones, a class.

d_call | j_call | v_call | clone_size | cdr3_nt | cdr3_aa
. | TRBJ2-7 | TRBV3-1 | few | TGTGTCAGCAGCCAAGAGGGGACCTCCGGGGAGCAGTACTTC | CVSSQEGTSGEQYF
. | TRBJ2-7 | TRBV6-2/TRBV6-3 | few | TGTGCCAGCAGTTATGAGAACAGGGACTACGAGCAGTACTTC | CASSYENRDYEQYF
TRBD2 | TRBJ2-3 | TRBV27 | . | TGTGCCAGCAGTTTATCGGGACTATACACAGATACGCAGTATTTT | CASSLSGLYTDTQYF
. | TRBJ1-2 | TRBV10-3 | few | TGTGCCATCAGTGAGGACCTCTATGGCTACACCTTC | CAISEDLYGYTF
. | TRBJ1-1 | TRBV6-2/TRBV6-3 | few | TGTGCCAGCACCCCCCCAAGAGGAAGGGCCGGGGCTTTCTTT | CASTPPRGRAGAFF
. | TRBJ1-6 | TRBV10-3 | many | TGTGCCATCAGTCAACAGGGAGAAAATTCACCCCTCCACTTT | CAISQQGENSPLHF
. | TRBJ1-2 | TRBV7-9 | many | TGTGCCAGCAGCCGGATGCAGGGTCACTATGGCTACACCTTC | CASSRMQGHYGYTF
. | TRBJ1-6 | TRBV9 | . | TGTGCCAGCAGCGGGGGGGATAATTCACCCCTCCACTTT | CASSGGDNSPLHF
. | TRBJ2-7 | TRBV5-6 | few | TGTGCCAGCAGCTTTGAGGGGAACCCCTACGAGCAGTACTTC | CASSFEGNPYEQYF
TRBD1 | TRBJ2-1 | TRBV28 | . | TGTGCCAGCAGTGGCCGACAGGGCCAGTCCTACAATGAGCAGTTCTTC | CASSGRQGQSYNEQFF
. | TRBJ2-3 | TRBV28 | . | TGTGCCAGCAGCCTAAGCGGGAGCACAGATACGCAGTATTTT | CASSLSGSTDTQYF
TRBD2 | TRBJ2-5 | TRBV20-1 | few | TGCAGTGCTAGGGGACTAGCGGGAGTGGAGACCCAGTACTTC | CSARGLAGVETQYF
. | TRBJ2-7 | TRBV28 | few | TGTGCCAGCTCGTTACGGGGAGTTGTTGAGCAGTACTTC | CASSLRGVVEQYF
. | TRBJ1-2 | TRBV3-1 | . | TGTGCCAGCAGCCTGGACGGGGGGGGCTATGGCTACACCTTC | CASSLDGGGYGYTF
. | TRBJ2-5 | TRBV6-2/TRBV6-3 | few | TGTGCCAGCCACGGATTTATGAGAGAGACCCAGTACTTC | CASHGFMRETQYF
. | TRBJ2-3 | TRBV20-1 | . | TGCAGTGCTAGAGAGGTAGCAGCCACAGATACGCAGTATTTT | CSAREVAATDTQYF
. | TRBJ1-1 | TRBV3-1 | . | TGTGCCAGCAGCCTGGGGTTCCAGAACACTGAAGCTTTCTTT | CASSLGFQNTEAFF
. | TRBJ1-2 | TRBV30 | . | TGTGCCTGGAGTGTACAAGTTCGGGGGGGCGGCGGCTACACCTTC | CAWSVQVRGGGGYTF
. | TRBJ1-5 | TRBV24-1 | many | TGTGCCACCAGTTCATTAGGGGATGATCAGCCCCAGCATTTT | CATSSLGDDQPQHF
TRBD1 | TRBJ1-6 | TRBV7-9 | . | TGTGCCAGCAGCTTCCAGGGGGCTTATTCACCCCTCCACTTT | CASSFQGAYSPLHF
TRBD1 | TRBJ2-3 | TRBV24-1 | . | TGTGCCACCAGTGATCCGTGGGACAGAACCACAGATACGCAGTATTTT | CATSDPWDRTTDTQYF
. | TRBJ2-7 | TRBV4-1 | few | TGCGCCAGCAGCCGAGGGCTTAGATGGGACGAATACGAGCAGTACTTC | CASSRGLRWDEYEQYF
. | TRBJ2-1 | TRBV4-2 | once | TGTGCCAGCAGCCCGGGACCCCCAGGTGAGCAGTTCTTC | CASSPGPPGEQFF
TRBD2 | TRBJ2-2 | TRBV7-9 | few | TGTGCCAGCAGTCCGCGGGGGGGTTCGTACACCGGGGAGCTGTTTTTT | CASSPRGGSYTGELFF
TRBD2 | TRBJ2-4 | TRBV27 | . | TGTGCCAGCAGTCGTATTGGGACTAGCGGGAGTCGTTACATTCAGTACTTC | CASSRIGTSGSRYIQYF
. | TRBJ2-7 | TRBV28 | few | TGTGCCAGCAGTAGCGGGTGGGAGCAGTACTTC | CASSSGWEQYF
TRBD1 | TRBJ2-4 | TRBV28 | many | TGTGCCAGCAGTATCCAGACAGGGGACAAAAACATTCAGTACTTC | CASSIQTGDKNIQYF
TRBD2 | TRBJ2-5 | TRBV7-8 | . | TGTGTCAGCAGCTTAGCGGGGACTAGCGGGAGTGGGGAGACCCAGTACTTC | CVSSLAGTSGSGETQYF
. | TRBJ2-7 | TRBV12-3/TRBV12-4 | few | TGTGCCAGCAGCCCACGAGACTCGCACGAGCAGTACTTC | CASSPRDSHEQYF
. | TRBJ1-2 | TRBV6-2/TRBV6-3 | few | TGTGCCAGCAGTTACGAGGCGGCGTGGGGTGGCTACACCTTC | CASSYEAAWGGYTF